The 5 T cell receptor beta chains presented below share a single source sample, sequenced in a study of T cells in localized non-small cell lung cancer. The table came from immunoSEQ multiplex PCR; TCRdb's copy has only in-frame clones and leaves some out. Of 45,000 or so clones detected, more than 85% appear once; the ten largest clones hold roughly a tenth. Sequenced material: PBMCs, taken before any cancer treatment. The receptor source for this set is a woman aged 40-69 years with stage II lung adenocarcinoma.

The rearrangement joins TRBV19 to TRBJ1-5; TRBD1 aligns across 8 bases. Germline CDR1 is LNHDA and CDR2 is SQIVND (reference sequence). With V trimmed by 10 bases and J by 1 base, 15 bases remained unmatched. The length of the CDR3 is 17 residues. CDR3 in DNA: TGTGCCACCACGGGACAGGAAAATTCCGAGAGCAATCAGCCCCAGCATTTT. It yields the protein CATTGQENSESNQPQHF.

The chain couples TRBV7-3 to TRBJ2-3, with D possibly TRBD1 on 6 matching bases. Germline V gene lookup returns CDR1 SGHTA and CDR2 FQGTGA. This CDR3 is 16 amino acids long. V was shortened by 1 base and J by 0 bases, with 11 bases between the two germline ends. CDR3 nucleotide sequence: TGTGCCAGCAGCTTAAGAGGGGGAGCTAGCACAGATACGCAGTATTTT. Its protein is CASSLRGGASTDTQYF.

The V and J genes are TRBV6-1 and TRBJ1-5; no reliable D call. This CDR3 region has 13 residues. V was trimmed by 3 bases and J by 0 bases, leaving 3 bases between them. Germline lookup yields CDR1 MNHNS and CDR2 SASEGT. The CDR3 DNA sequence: TGTGCCAGCAGTGACCTTAGCAATCAGCCCCAGCATTTT. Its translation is CASSDLSNQPQHF.

The CDR3 reads CASSLDRTAWVSGNTIYF. As DNA, the CDR3 is TGTGCCAGCAGCTTAGATCGGACCGCGTGGGTCTCTGGAAACACCATATATTTT. The rearrangement uses TRBV11-2 and TRBJ1-3; D is uncertain. This CDR3 has 18 amino acids. Trimming pared 0 bases from V and 0 bases from J, leaving 15 bases between. CDR1 is SGHAT, CDR2 FQNNGV, per germline.

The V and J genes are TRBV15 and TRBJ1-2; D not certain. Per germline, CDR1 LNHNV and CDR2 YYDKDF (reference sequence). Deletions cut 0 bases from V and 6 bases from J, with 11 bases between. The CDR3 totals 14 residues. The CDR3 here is CATSREAGLDGYTF. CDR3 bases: TGTGCCACCAGCAGAGAGGCCGGGCTAGATGGCTACACCTTC.